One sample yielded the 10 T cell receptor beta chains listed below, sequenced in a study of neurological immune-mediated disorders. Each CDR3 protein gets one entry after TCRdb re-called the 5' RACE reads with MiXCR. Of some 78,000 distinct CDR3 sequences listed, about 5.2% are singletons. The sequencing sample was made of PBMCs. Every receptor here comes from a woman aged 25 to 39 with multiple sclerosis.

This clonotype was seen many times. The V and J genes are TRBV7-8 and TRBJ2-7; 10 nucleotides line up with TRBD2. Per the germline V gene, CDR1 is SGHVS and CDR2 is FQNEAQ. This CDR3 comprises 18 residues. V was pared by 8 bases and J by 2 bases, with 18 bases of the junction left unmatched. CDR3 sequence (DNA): TGTGCCAGCGTACAACCCGCGTTAGGAGCGGGAGGGGCCTACGAGCAGTACTTC. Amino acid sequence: CASVQPALGAGGAYEQYF.

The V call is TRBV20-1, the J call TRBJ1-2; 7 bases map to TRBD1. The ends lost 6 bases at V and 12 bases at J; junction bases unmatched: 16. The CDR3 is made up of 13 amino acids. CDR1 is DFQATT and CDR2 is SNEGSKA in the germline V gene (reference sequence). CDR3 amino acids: CSAEQGMSGLDTF. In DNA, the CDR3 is TGCAGTGCAGAACAGGGGATGTCAGGTCTAGACACCTTC.

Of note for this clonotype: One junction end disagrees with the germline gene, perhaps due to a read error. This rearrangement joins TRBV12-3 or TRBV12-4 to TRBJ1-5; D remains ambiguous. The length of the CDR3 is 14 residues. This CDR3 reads CASSRGGRDKTQNF. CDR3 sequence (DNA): TGTGCCAGCAGTCGAGGTGGCCGGGATAAGACCCAGAATTTT.

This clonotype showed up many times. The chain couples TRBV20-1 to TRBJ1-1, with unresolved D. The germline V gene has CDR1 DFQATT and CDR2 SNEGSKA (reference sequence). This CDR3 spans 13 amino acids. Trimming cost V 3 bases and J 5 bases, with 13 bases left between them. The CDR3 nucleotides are TGCAGTGCTAGGACACCCGGGCGGACTGAAGCTTTCTTT. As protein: CSARTPGRTEAFF.

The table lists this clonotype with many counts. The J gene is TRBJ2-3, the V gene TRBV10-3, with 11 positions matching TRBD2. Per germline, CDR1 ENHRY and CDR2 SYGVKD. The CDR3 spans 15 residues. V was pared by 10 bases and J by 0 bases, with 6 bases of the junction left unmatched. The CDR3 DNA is TGTGCCACCGGGACTAGCGGAGCTAGCACAGATACGCAGTATTTT. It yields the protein CATGTSGASTDTQYF.

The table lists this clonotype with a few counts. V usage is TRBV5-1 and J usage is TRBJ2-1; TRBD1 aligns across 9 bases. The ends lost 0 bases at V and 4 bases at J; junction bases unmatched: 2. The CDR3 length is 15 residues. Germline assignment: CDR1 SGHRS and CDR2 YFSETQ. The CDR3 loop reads CASSLGQGEYNEQFF. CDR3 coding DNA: TGCGCCAGCAGCTTGGGACAGGGGGAGTACAATGAGCAGTTCTTC.

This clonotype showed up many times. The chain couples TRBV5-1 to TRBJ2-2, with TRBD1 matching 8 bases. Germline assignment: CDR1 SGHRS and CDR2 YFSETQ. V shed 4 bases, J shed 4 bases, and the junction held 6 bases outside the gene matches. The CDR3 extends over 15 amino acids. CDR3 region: CASSGRDRSTGELFF. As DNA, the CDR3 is TGCGCCAGCAGCGGACGGGACAGGTCCACCGGGGAGCTGTTTTTT. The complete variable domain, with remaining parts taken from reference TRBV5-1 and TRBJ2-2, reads KAGVTQTPRYLIKTRGQQVTLSCSPISGHRSVSWYQQTPGQGLQFLFEYFSETQRNKGNFPGRFSGRQFSNSRSEMNVSTLELGDSALYLCASSGRDRSTGELFFGEGSRLTVL.

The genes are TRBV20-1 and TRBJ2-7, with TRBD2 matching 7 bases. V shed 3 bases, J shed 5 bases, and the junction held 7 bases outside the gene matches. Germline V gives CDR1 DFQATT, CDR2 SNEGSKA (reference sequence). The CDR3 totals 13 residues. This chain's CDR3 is CSARSGRVHEQYF. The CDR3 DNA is TGCAGTGCTAGGAGTGGGAGGGTACACGAGCAGTACTTC.

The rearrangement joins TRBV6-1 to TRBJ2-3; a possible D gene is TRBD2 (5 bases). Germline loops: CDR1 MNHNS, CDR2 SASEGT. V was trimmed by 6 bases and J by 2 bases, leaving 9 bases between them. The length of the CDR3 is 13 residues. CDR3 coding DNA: TGTGCCAGCAGGGACGGGGTCACAGATACGCAGTATTTT. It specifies CASRDGVTDTQYF.

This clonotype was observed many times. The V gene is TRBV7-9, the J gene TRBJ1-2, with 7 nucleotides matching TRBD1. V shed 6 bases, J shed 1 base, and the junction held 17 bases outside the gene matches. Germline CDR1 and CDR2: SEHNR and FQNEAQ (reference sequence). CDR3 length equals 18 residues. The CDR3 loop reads CASSAREGADILNYGYTF. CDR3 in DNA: TGTGCCAGCAGTGCCAGGGAGGGGGCAGACATTCTTAACTATGGCTACACCTTC.